The 7 T cell receptor beta chains below come from one sample, sequenced in a study of blood T cell repertoires in acute mononucleosis. General study results and limits: GLC-BM-specific selection apparently combined TCR alpha and beta motifs.

The table came from immunoSEQ multiplex PCR; TCRdb's copy has only in-frame clones and leaves some out. The sample consists of approximately 2,300 clones, around 63% of them appearing once. As for time point: acute infectious mononucleosis, at clinical presentation within 2 weeks of symptom onset (visit 1). The sequenced sample was EBV GLC epitope tetramer+ CD8+ T cells sorted from PBMCs, obtained during acute infectious mononucleosis. Subset specified: CD8 T cells binding tetramer with EBV BMLF1 280-288 peptide (GLC-BM). All receptors derive from a woman aged 18-29 years with infectious mononucleosis caused by EBV.

Concerning this clone itself: A far bigger clonotype differs at one base, so this is likely a read error. This CDR3 is also generated by other DNA sequences in the sample. The chain links TRBV19 to TRBJ1-4, with D possibly being TRBD1 (6 bases). CDR1 and CDR2 from the germline V gene are LNHDA and SQIVND (reference sequence). CDR3 length: 14 residues. V was pared by 5 bases and J by 4 bases, with 11 bases between. CDR3 in amino acids: CASSRGQNNEKLFF. As DNA, the CDR3 is TGTGCCAGTAGTCGCGGACAGAATAATGAAAAACTGTTTTTT.

For this clone: The junction shows a germline mismatch at one end, possibly a read error. The chain recombines TRBV29-1 with TRBJ1-4, with 11 bases that match TRBD1. CDR3 length: 13 amino acids. CDR1 and CDR2 (germline): SQVTM, ANQGSEA. Written as DNA, the CDR3 is TGCAGCGTGGGGACAGGGGGTACTAATGAAACTGTTTTT. Protein sequence: CSVGTGGTNETVF.

The sample holds one count of this clone. The chain joins TRBV9 to TRBJ2-3, with TRBD2 matching 7 bases. V lost 0 bases to trimming and J lost 4 bases; unmatched junction nucleotides: 2. Per the germline V gene, CDR1 is SGDLS and CDR2 is YYNGEE. This CDR3 comprises 14 residues. The CDR3 reads CASSVAGGADTQYF. The CDR3 bases are TGTGCCAGCAGCGTAGCGGGGGGTGCAGATACGCAGTATTTT.

This chain joins TRBV9 and TRBJ2-1, with 7 nucleotides matching TRBD1. The V gene's germline CDR1 is SGDLS and CDR2 YYNGEE. CDR3 length: 16 residues. The trim removed 6 bases at V and 5 bases at J, leaving 14 bases unmatched. This CDR3 is CASNRRRGQVNNEQFF. The CDR3 coding sequence is TGTGCCAGCAACCGACGAAGAGGACAGGTTAACAATGAGCAGTTCTTC.

The sample holds a few counts of this clone. This chain links TRBV10-3 with TRBJ1-5; the match to TRBD1 covers 7 bases. The V gene end was trimmed by 10 bases and the J gene end by 3 bases; junction bases not matched to a gene: 12. Per germline, CDR1 ENHRY and CDR2 SYGVKD. This CDR3 has 15 amino acids. In nucleotides, the CDR3 is TGTGCCAGCAGCTCTGGGACAGACCTCAATCAGCCCCAGCATTTT. Its translation: CASSSGTDLNQPQHF.

This sequence joins TRBV11-2 and TRBJ2-1; 7 positions match TRBD2. Unmatched junction bases numbered 15, after V lost 6 bases and J lost 7 bases. Germline CDR1 and CDR2: SGHAT and FQNNGV. The length of the CDR3 is 16 residues. The CDR3: CASSLSREGLWNEQFF. DNA of the CDR3: TGTGCCAGCAGTTTATCAAGGGAGGGCCTCTGGAATGAGCAGTTCTTC.

This chain uses TRBV6-1 with TRBJ2-2; D gene ambiguous. The V and J ends lost 6 bases and 7 bases respectively, with 12 bases between them. This CDR3 contains 13 residues. CDR1 and CDR2 from the germline V gene are MNHNS and SASEGT. The CDR3 nucleotides read TGTGCCAGCAGCACCTTTTTAGGCGGGGAGCTGTTTTTT. Its protein is CASSTFLGGELFF.